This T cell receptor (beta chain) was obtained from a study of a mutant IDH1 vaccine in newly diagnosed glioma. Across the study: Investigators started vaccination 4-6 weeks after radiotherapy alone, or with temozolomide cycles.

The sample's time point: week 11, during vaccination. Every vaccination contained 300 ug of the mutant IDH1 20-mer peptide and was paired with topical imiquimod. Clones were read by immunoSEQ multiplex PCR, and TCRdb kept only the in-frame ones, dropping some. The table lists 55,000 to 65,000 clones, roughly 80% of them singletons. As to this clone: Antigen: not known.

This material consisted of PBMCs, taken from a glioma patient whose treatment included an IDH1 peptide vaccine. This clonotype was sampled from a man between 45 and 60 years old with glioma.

The CDR3 spells CASGRGPLLAFF. CDR3 sequence (DNA): TGTGCCAGCGGACGGGGACCTTTACTGGCTTTCTTT. The chain carries TRBV25-1 and TRBJ1-1; weak D call: TRBD1 (5 bases). The CDR3 consists of 12 residues. Germline CDR1 reads MGHDK; CDR2 reads SYGVNS. V shed 8 bases and J shed 11 bases, with 18 bases lying between them.